The 4 T cell receptor beta chains in this list originate from one sample, sequenced in a study of shared T cell receptors in the human thymus. Clones were sequenced by immunoSEQ multiplex PCR, and TCRdb holds only the in-frame ones, with some missing. The table has some 700,000 clones, approximately 83% seen once. In addition, the sample was reused for a study of human thymus T cells.

Input material: thymocytes. The receptors were gathered from a girl less than two years old with a congenital heart defect.

The chain links TRBV2 to TRBJ2-3; perhaps TRBD2 as D (5 bases). The V end lost 7 bases, the J end lost 1 base, and 9 bases lay between the germline ends. The CDR3 spans 13 residues. Germline V lookup: CDR1 SNHLY, CDR2 FYNNEI. CDR3 DNA: TGTGCCAGCAACGTACTAGGCACAGATACGCAGTATTTT. This translates into CASNVLGTDTQYF.

The chain combines TRBV4-1 with TRBJ1-1; D is unclear. Trimming removed 0 bases from V and 0 bases from J, with 8 bases in between. Germline-derived CDR1 and CDR2 are MGHRA and YSYEKL. The CDR3 has 15 amino acids. CDR3 region: CASSQEGRLNTEAFF. The CDR3 coding sequence is TGCGCCAGCAGCCAAGAAGGCAGGCTGAACACTGAAGCTTTCTTT.

This chain links TRBV6-5 with TRBJ1-1, with no clear D. CDR1 MNHEY and CDR2 SVGAGI come from the germline V gene. The CDR3 is made up of 12 amino acids. The V and J ends lost 6 bases and 4 bases respectively, with 9 bases between them. CDR3 residues: CASRTMGTEAFF. Here the CDR3 DNA reads TGTGCCAGCAGGACAATGGGCACTGAAGCTTTCTTT.

This chain uses TRBV19 with TRBJ2-7, with 8 bases that match TRBD1. The CDR3 runs to 15 residues. Losses at the gene ends were 7 bases for V and 3 bases for J; bases not matched to a gene: 11. Germline V gives CDR1 LNHDA, CDR2 SQIVND (reference sequence). The CDR3 is CASKGIGTGGYEQYF. In DNA, the CDR3 is TGTGCCAGTAAGGGAATTGGAACAGGGGGCTACGAGCAGTACTTC.